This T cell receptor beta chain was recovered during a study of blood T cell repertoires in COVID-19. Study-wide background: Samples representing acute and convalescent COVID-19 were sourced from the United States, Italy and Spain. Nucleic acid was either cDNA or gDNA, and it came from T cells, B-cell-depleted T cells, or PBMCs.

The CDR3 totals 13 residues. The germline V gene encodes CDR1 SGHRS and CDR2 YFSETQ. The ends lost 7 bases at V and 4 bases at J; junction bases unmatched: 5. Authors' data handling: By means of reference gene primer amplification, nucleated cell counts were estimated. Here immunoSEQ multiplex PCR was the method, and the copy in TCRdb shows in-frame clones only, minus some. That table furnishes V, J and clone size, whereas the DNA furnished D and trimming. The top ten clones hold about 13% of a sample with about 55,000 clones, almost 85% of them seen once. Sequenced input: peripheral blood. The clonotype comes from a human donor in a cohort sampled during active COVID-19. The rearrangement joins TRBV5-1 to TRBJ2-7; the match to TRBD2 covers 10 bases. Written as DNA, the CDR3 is TGCGCCAGCGGGCTAGCGGGAGCTTACGAGCAGTACTTC. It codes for CASGLAGAYEQYF.